The 5 T cell receptor beta chains reported below all come from one sample, sequenced in a study of T cell responses to AZD1222 COVID-19 vaccine. TCRdb keeps only in-frame clones here, not all; method: immunoSEQ multiplex PCR. Of some 130,000 clones in the sample, approximately 85% were seen once. The sample in question was peripheral blood, obtained on day 0 of MenACWY control vaccination. The receptors derive from an adult in good health.

This chain joins TRBV9 and TRBJ2-3; D is possibly TRBD2 (6 bases). Germline CDR1 reads SGDLS; CDR2 reads YYNGEE. CDR3 length: 15 amino acids. Trimming pared 2 bases from V and 0 bases from J, leaving 10 bases between. The CDR3 spells CASSVLATSTDTQYF. CDR3 nucleotides: TGTGCCAGCAGCGTGCTAGCGACCAGCACAGATACGCAGTATTTT. Full variable domain (outside the CDR3, taken from reference TRBV9 and TRBJ2-3): DSGVTQTPKHLITATGQRVTLRCSPRSGDLSVYWYQQSLDQGLQFLIQYYNGEERAKGNILERFSAQQFPDLHSELNLSSLELGDSALYFCASSVLATSTDTQYFGPGTRLTVL.

The gene calls are TRBV19 and TRBJ2-5, with D tentatively TRBD1 (7 bases). The CDR3 is made up of 19 amino acids. From germline, CDR1 is LNHDA and CDR2 SQIVND (reference sequence). Between the trimmed V and J ends, which lost 3 bases and 2 bases, there was a span of 25 bases. CDR3 in amino acids: CASSIRWSWRDSSQETQYF. CDR3 coding DNA: TGTGCCAGTAGTATTAGGTGGTCCTGGCGGGACAGCTCACAAGAGACCCAGTACTTC.

This chain joins TRBV6-5 and TRBJ2-5, with 11 bases aligning to TRBD1. J gave up 5 bases and V 10 bases, and 3 bases lay outside the gene matches. Germline CDR1 is MNHEY and CDR2 is SVGAGI. There are 12 residues in the CDR3. The CDR3 nucleotides read TGTGCCACGGACAGGGGGCTGGAGACCCAGTACTTC. This codes for CATDRGLETQYF.

The chain couples TRBV4-1 to TRBJ2-2, with TRBD1 matching over 7 bases. CDR3 size: 15 residues. Germline CDR1 reads MGHRA; CDR2 reads YSYEKL. J was trimmed by 3 bases and V by 3 bases; bases with no gene match: 4. Written as DNA, the CDR3 is TGCGCCAGCAGCCATGGGACAGTTTACACCGGGGAGCTGTTTTTT. Its translation is CASSHGTVYTGELFF.

This chain connects TRBV27 to TRBJ2-2; D remains unclear. Germline lookup yields CDR1 MNHEY and CDR2 SMNVEV (reference sequence). The CDR3 length is 14 residues. CDR3 region: CANGPFLKPGELFF. The DNA of the CDR3 is TGTGCTAACGGCCCGTTCCTCAAACCCGGGGAGCTGTTTTTT.